Presented here are 8 T cell receptor beta chains from one specimen sequenced in a study of blood T cell repertoires in COVID-19. Here immunoSEQ multiplex PCR was the method, and the copy in TCRdb shows in-frame clones only, minus some. The table has about 160,000 clones, roughly 80% seen once. Specimen: peripheral blood. These receptors all come from a woman in her thirties or forties with COVID-19, enrolled during active disease.

The chain uses TRBV11-2 and TRBJ2-1; 15 bases are shared with TRBD2. V lost 3 bases and J lost 7; bases outside the gene matches: 1. This CDR3 is built from 15 residues. Germline lookup yields CDR1 SGHAT and CDR2 FQNNGV. In DNA form, the CDR3 reads TGTGCCAGCAGCTTTGGACTAGCGGGGGGGAATGAGCAGTTCTTC. This translates into CASSFGLAGGNEQFF.

The V and J genes are TRBV24-1 and TRBJ2-1; 14 positions match TRBD2. The germline V gene encodes CDR1 KGHDR and CDR2 SFDVKD. Unmatched junction bases numbered 13, after V lost 7 bases and J lost 0 bases. This CDR3 has 20 amino acids. CDR3 region: CATSLTPGLAGENSYNEQFF. The CDR3 DNA follows: TGTGCCACCAGCCTCACACCGGGACTAGCGGGAGAAAACTCCTACAATGAGCAGTTCTTC.

This clone was seen a single time. This sequence joins TRBV11-2 and TRBJ1-1; D is possibly TRBD1 (6 bases). V was trimmed by 0 bases and J by 4 bases, leaving 9 bases between them. Germline values: CDR1 SGHAT, CDR2 FQNNGV. CDR3 length: 14 amino acids. The CDR3 coding sequence is TGTGCCAGCAGCTTAGATCCCAGGGGCACTGAAGCTTTCTTT. This encodes CASSLDPRGTEAFF.

This chain joins TRBV4-2 and TRBJ2-3; the D gene is possibly TRBD1 (6 bases). Germline lookup yields CDR1 LGHNA and CDR2 YNFKEQ. V was cut by 2 bases and J by 3 bases, with 9 bases left in between. The CDR3 sequence is 14 residues long. Here the CDR3 DNA reads TGTGCCAGCAGCCAACAGGGGACGACAGATACGCAGTATTTT. Protein sequence: CASSQQGTTDTQYF.

The V call is TRBV5-1, the J call TRBJ2-5, with D perhaps matching TRBD2 (5 bases). The length of the CDR3 is 14 residues. Germline lookup yields CDR1 SGHRS and CDR2 YFSETQ. V was pared by 4 bases and J by 5 bases, with 15 bases between. The CDR3 nucleotides read TGCGCCAGCAGCCTCCAGTCGCGAGGGGAGACCCAGTACTTC. This encodes CASSLQSRGETQYF. Using reference TRBV5-1 and TRBJ2-5 for the parts outside the CDR3, the full variable domain is KAGVTQTPRYLIKTRGQQVTLSCSPISGHRSVSWYQQTPGQGLQFLFEYFSETQRNKGNFPGRFSGRQFSNSRSEMNVSTLELGDSALYLCASSLQSRGETQYFGPGTRLLVL.

This chain links TRBV7-2 with TRBJ2-3; 7 bases fit TRBD2. The germline gives CDR1 SGHTA, CDR2 FQGNSA. The CDR3 covers 16 residues. The ends lost 5 bases at V and 3 bases at J; junction bases unmatched: 11. CDR3 residues: CASSPVASGMTDTQYF. The CDR3 nucleotides are TGTGCCAGCAGCCCCGTGGCCAGCGGGATGACAGATACGCAGTATTTT.

The rearrangement uses TRBV5-1 and TRBJ2-2; 7 bases are a match to TRBD2. The CDR3 runs to 15 residues. Trimming took 1 base from V and 5 from J; bases not matched to a gene: 5. CDR1 is SGHRS and CDR2 is YFSETQ in the germline V gene. The chain's CDR3 is CASSLNQGGTGELFF. Written as DNA, the CDR3 is TGCGCCAGCAGCTTGAATCAGGGAGGGACCGGGGAGCTGTTTTTT.

The chain employs TRBV5-8 and TRBJ1-3; D is ambiguous. CDR1 SGHTS and CDR2 YDEGEE come from the germline V gene. Between the trimmed V and J ends, which lost 1 base and 0 bases, there was a span of 14 bases. CDR3 length equals 17 residues. In DNA, the CDR3 is TGTGCCAGCAGCTTGAGGGCTGCCGGGATCTCTGGAAACACCATATATTTT. Encoded protein: CASSLRAAGISGNTIYF.